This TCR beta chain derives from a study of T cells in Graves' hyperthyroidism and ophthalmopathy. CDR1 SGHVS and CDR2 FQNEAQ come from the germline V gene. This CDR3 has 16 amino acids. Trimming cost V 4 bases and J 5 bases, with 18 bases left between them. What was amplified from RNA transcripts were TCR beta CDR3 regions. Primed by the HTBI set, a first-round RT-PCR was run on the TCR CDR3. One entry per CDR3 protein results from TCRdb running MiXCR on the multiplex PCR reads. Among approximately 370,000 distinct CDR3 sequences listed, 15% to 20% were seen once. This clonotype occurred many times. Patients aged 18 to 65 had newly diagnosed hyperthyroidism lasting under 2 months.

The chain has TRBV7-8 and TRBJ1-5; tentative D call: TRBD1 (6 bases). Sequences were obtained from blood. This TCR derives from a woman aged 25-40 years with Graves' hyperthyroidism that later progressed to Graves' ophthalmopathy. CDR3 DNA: TGTGCCAGCAGCTGGGACGGGCACAGGGACGATCAGCCCCAGCATTTT. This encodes CASSWDGHRDDQPQHF.